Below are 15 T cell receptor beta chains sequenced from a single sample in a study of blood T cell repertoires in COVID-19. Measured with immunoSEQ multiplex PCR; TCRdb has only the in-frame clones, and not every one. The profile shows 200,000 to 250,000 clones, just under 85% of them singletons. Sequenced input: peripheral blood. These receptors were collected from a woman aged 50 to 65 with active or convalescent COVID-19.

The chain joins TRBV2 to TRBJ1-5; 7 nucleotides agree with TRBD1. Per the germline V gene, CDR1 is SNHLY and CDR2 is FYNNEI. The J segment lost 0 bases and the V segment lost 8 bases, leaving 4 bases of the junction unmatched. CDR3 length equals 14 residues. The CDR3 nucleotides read TGTGCCAGCCAACAGGGGTATAGCAATCAGCCCCAGCATTTT. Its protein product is CASQQGYSNQPQHF. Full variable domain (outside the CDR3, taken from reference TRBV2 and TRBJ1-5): EPEVTQTPSHQVTQMGQEVILRCVPISNHLYFYWYRQILGQKVEFLVSFYNNEISEKSEIFDDQFSVERPDGSNFTLKIRSTKLEDSAMYFCASQQGYSNQPQHFGDGTRLSIL.

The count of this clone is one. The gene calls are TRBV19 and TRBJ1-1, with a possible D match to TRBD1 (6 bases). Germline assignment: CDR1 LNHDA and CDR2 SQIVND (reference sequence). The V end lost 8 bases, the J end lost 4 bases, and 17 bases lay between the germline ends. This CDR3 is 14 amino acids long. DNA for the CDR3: TGTGCCAGTGGGGCATCCCCACAGGGCACTGAAGCTTTCTTT. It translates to CASGASPQGTEAFF. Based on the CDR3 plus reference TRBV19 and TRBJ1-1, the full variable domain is DGGITQSPKYLFRKEGQNVTLSCEQNLNHDAMYWYRQDPGQGLRLIYYSQIVNDFQKGDIAEGYSVSREKKESFPLTVTSAQKNPTAFYLCASGASPQGTEAFFGQGTRLTVV.

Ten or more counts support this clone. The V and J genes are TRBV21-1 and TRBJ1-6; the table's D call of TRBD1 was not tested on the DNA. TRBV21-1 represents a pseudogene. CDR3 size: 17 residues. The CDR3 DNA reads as TGTGCCAGCCCCGGGCAGGGGCTCGGGACCTATAATTCACCCCTCCACTTT. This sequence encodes CASPGQGLGTYNSPLHF.

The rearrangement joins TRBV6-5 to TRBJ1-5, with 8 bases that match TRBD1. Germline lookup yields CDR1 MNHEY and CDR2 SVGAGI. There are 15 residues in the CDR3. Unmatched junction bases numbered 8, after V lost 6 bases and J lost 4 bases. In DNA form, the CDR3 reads TGTGCCAGCAGCCCCGACAGGGGCCGGAATCAGCCCCAGCATTTT. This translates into CASSPDRGRNQPQHF.

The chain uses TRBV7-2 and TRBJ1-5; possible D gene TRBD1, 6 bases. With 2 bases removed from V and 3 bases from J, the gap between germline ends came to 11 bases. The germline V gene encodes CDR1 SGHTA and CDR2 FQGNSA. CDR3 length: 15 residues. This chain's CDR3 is CASSLRGGNNQPQHF. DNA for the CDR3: TGTGCCAGCAGCTTAAGGGGGGGGAACAATCAGCCCCAGCATTTT.

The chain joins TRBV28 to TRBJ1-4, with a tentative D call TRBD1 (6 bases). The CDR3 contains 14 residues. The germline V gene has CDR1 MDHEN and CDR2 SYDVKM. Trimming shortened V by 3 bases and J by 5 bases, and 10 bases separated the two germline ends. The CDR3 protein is CASSLGGANEKLFF. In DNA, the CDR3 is TGTGCCAGCAGTTTGGGGGGGGCAAATGAAAAACTGTTTTTT. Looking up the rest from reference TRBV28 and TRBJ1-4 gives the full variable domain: DVKVTQSSRYLVKRTGEKVFLECVQDMDHENMFWYRQDPGLGLRLIYFSYDVKMKEKGDIPEGYSVSREKKERFSLILESASTNQTSMYLCASSLGGANEKLFFGSGTQLSVL.

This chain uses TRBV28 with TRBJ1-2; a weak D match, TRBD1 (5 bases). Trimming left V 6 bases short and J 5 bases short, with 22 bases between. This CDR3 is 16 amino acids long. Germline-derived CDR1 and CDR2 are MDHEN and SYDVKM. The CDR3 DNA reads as TGTGCCAGCAGGGAAGGGACTCTCAAAACGGGGTATGGCTACACCTTC. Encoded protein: CASREGTLKTGYGYTF.

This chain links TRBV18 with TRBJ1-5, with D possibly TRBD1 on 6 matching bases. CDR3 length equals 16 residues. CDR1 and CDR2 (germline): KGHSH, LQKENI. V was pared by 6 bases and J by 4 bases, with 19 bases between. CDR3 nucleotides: TGTGCCAGCTCGACGTCGGACAGTTGGGTAAATCAGCCCCAGCATTTT. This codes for CASSTSDSWVNQPQHF.

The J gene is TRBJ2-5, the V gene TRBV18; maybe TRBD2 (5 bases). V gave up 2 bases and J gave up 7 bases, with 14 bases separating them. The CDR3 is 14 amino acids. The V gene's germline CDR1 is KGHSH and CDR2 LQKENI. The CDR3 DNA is TGTGCCAGCTCACCATCAACTAGTTTAGGGACCCAGTACTTC. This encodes CASSPSTSLGTQYF.

The chain's CDR3 is CASSPGQGFQPQHF. For the CDR3, the DNA is TGTGCCAGCAGCCCGGGACAGGGTTTTCAGCCCCAGCATTTT. This rearrangement joins TRBV7-2 to TRBJ1-5; 9 nucleotides line up with TRBD1. The V gene end was trimmed by 5 bases and the J gene end by 6 bases; junction bases not matched to a gene: 5. Germline V lookup: CDR1 SGHTA, CDR2 FQGNSA. The CDR3 is 14 residues long.

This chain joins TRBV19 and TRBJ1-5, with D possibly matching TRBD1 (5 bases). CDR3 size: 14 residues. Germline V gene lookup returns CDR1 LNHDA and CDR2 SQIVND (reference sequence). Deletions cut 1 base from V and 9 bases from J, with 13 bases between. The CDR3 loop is CASSIVGDKGPQHF. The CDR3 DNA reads TGTGCCAGTAGTATAGTAGGGGATAAGGGGCCCCAGCATTTT. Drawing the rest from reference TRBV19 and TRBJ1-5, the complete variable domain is DGGITQSPKYLFRKEGQNVTLSCEQNLNHDAMYWYRQDPGQGLRLIYYSQIVNDFQKGDIAEGYSVSREKKESFPLTVTSAQKNPTAFYLCASSIVGDKGPQHFGDGTRLSIL.

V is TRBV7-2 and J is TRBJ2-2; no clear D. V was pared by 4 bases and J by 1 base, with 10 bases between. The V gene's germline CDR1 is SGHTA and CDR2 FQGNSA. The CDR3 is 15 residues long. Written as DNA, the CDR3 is TGTGCCAGCAGCTCATCCACATTGAACACCGGGGAGCTGTTTTTT. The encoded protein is CASSSSTLNTGELFF.

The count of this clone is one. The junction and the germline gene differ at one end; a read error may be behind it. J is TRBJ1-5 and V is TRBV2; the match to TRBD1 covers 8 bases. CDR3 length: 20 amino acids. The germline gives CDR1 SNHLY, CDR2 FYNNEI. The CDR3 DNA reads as TGTGCCAGCAGTGGTAGAGAAGGACAGGGACAACCCCCTAGCTATCAGCCCCAGCATTTT. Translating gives CASSGREGQGQPPSYQPQHF.

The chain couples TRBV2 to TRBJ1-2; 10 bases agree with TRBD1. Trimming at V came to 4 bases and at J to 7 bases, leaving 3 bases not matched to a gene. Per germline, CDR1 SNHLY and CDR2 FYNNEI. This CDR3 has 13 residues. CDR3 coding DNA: TGTGCCAGCAGTGGACAGGGGGCCGTTGGCTACACCTTC. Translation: CASSGQGAVGYTF.

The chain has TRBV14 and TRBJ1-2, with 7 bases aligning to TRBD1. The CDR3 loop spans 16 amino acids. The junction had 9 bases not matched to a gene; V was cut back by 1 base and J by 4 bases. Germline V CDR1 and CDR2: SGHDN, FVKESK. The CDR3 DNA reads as TGTGCCAGCAGCCAAGGTCCGACAGGGTTGGTCTATGGCTACACCTTC. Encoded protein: CASSQGPTGLVYGYTF. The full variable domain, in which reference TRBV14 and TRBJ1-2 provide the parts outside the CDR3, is EAGVTQFPSHSVIEKGQTVTLRCDPISGHDNLYWYRRVMGKEIKFLLHFVKESKQDESGMPNNRFLAERTGGTYSTLKVQPAELEDSGVYFCASSQGPTGLVYGYTFGSGTRLTVV.